This TCR beta chain was sequenced during a study of blood T cell repertoires in COVID-19. Within 2 weeks of study entry, exposed participants had contacted a PCR-confirmed or clinician-diagnosed COVID-19 case. Germline V gene lookup returns CDR1 SGHRS and CDR2 YFSETQ. The CDR3 runs 14 residues. V trimming: 3 bases; J trimming: 6 bases; junction bases outside the gene matches: 8. In the study's own analysis: Using reference gene primer amplification, nucleated cell counts were estimated. The table came from immunoSEQ multiplex PCR; TCRdb's copy has only in-frame clones and leaves some out. Clonal size and the V and J genes are those of that table, whereas D and trimming came from the DNA. The sample has roughly 400,000 clones, nearly 90% seen once. This clone showed up just a few times.

This chain links TRBV5-1 with TRBJ1-2, with 7 nucleotides matching TRBD1. This TCR was recovered from a woman younger than 30 who had been exposed to COVID-19. Specimen: PBMCs or T cells enriched from blood (not recorded which). CDR3 sequence: CASSSQMTGHGYTF. CDR3 in DNA: TGCGCCAGCAGCTCACAAATGACAGGGCATGGCTACACCTTC.